The 7 T cell receptor beta chains given below trace back to one sample, sequenced in a study of blood T cell repertoires in COVID-19. Produced via immunoSEQ multiplex PCR; TCRdb's table is partial and in-frame only. The repertoire holds some 77,000 clones, with about 90% as singletons. Specimen: peripheral blood. The origin of the receptors is a woman of 80 years or more with active or convalescent COVID-19.

The chain is built from TRBV10-3 and TRBJ2-7; 7 bases map to TRBD2. The trim removed 6 bases at V and 3 bases at J, leaving 8 bases unmatched. This CDR3 contains 14 residues. CDR1 ENHRY and CDR2 SYGVKD come from the germline V gene. CDR3 amino acids: CAIRNTSASYEQYF. CDR3 in DNA: TGTGCCATCAGGAACACTAGCGCAAGCTACGAGCAGTACTTC.

The J gene is TRBJ2-7, the V gene TRBV7-9; D perhaps matches TRBD2 (6 bases). Germline V gives CDR1 SEHNR, CDR2 FQNEAQ (reference sequence). This CDR3 region has 14 residues. The V end was cut by 1 base, the J end by 6 bases, with 13 bases between. The CDR3 loop is CASSLEAGFSEQYF. The CDR3 bases are TGTGCCAGCAGCTTAGAGGCGGGGTTCTCCGAGCAGTACTTC.

The CDR3: CSATVVETQYF. For the CDR3, the DNA is TGCAGTGCTACGGTAGTTGAGACCCAGTACTTC. This sequence joins TRBV20-1 and TRBJ2-5; no clear D. The length of the CDR3 is 11 residues. Germline CDR1 reads DFQATT; CDR2 reads SNEGSKA (reference sequence). The ends were cut back, 4 bases at V and 5 bases at J, with 8 bases in the middle.

This chain connects TRBV20-1 to TRBJ2-5, with D tentatively TRBD2 (5 bases). Per germline, CDR1 DFQATT and CDR2 SNEGSKA (reference sequence). The CDR3 is 11 amino acids. Trimming shortened V by 5 bases and J by 4 bases, and 8 bases separated the two germline ends. Written as DNA, the CDR3 is TGCAGTGCTCCGGCGGGAGAGACCCAGTACTTC. This sequence encodes CSAPAGETQYF.

The V and J genes are TRBV6-6 and TRBJ1-6; perhaps TRBD1 as D (5 bases). Trimming removed 4 bases at V and 6 bases at J, with 10 bases between. The CDR3 totals 14 residues. Germline V CDR1 and CDR2: MNHNY, SVGAGI (reference sequence). This CDR3 is CASSSTGGNSPLHF. The CDR3, as DNA: TGTGCCAGCAGTTCCACGGGGGGTAATTCACCCCTCCACTTT.

J is TRBJ2-1 and V is TRBV2, with a weak D call TRBD1 (5 bases). This CDR3 has 17 amino acids. Trimming removed 7 bases at V and 8 bases at J, with 27 bases between. The V gene's germline CDR1 is SNHLY and CDR2 FYNNEI. This chain's CDR3 is CASTYPGDRYYEDEQFF. The CDR3 region has the DNA TGTGCCAGCACCTATCCAGGAGACAGATACTACGAGGATGAGCAGTTCTTC. Using reference TRBV2 and TRBJ2-1 for the parts outside the CDR3, the full variable domain is EPEVTQTPSHQVTQMGQEVILRCVPISNHLYFYWYRQILGQKVEFLVSFYNNEISEKSEIFDDQFSVERPDGSNFTLKIRSTKLEDSAMYFCASTYPGDRYYEDEQFFGPGTRLTVL.

This clone was seen only a few times. The chain couples TRBV18 to TRBJ1-6; TRBD1 agrees at 8 bases. This CDR3 is 19 amino acids long. Germline assignment: CDR1 KGHSH and CDR2 LQKENI. J was trimmed by 0 bases and V by 4 bases; bases with no gene match: 11. The CDR3 loop reads CASSQFWTGFSSYNSPLHF. The DNA of the CDR3 is TGTGCCAGCTCACAATTCTGGACAGGGTTCAGCTCCTATAATTCACCCCTCCACTTT.